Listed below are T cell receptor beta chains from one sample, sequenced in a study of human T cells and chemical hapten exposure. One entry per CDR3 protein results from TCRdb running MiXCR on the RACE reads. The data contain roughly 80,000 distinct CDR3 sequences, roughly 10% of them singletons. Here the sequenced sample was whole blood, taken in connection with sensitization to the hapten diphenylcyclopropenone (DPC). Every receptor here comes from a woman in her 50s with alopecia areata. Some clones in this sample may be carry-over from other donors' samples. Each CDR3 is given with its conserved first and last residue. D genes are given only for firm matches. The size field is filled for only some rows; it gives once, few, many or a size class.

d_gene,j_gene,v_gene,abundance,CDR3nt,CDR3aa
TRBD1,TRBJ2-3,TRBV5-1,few,TGCGCCAGCAATTCCGGGACAGGGCCCACAGATACGCAGTATTTT,CASNSGTGPTDTQYF
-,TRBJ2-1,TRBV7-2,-,TGTGCCAGCAGCGTTCAGGGGCAGGGCAATGAGCAGTTCTTC,CASSVQGQGNEQFF
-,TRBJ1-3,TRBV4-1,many,TGCGCCAGCAGCCAAACCCGGGGAGTTTACTCTGGAAACACCATATATTTT,CASSQTRGVYSGNTIYF
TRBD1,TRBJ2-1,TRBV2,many,TGTGCCAGCAGGGACGGGACAGGGTACAATGAGCAGTTCTTC,CASRDGTGYNEQFF
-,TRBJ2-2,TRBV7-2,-,TGTGCCAGCACTTCTAGCGGGGAGCTGTTTTTT,CASTSSGELFF
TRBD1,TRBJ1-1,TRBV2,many,TGTGCCAGCAGTGAGGACAGGGTTGCTGAAGCTTTCTTT,CASSEDRVAEAFF
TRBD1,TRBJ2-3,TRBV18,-,TGTGCCAGCTCACCTACGACAGGGGCCCTCACAGATACGCAGTATTTT,CASSPTTGALTDTQYF
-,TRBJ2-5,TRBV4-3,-,TGCGCCAGCAGCCAAGATTCCGGCCCGCGATTAGAGACCCAGTACTTC,CASSQDSGPRLETQYF
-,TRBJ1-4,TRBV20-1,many,TGCAGTGCTAGAGATTCAGGGACCCTCTCGGATGAAAAACTGTTTTTT,CSARDSGTLSDEKLFF
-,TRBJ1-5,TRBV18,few,TGTGCCAGCTCACAGGGGGGTAGAAGCAATCAGCCCCAGCATTTT,CASSQGGRSNQPQHF
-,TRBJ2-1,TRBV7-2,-,TGTGCCAGCAGCTCTTACATAAGCCAACAAAACAATGAGCAGTTCTTC,CASSSYISQQNNEQFF
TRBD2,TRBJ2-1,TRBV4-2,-,TGTGCCAGCAGCCAAGGGACTAGCGGGGTGAATGAGCAGTTCTTC,CASSQGTSGVNEQFF
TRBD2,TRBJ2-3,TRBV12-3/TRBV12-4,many,TGTGCCAGCAGTTCGCGGGGGACAGATACGCAGTATTTT,CASSSRGTDTQYF
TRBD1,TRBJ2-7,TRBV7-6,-,TGTGCCAGCAGTTCAAGACAGGGAATGGACGAGCAGTACTTC,CASSSRQGMDEQYF
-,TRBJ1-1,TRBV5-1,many,TGCGCCAGCAGACATACAGGGTCGGGCACTGAAGCTTTCTTT,CASRHTGSGTEAFF
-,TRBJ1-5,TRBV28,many,TGTGCCAGCAGTTTGATTGGTCAGTTTGGCAATCAGCCCCAGCATTTT,CASSLIGQFGNQPQHF
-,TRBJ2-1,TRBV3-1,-,TGTGCCAGCAGCCAAGATGGGTACTGCAATGAGCAGTTCTTC,CASSQDGYCNEQFF